This T cell receptor beta chain was sequenced during a study of T cells in Graves' hyperthyroidism and ophthalmopathy. Study in general: Prior to any treatment, at the point of initial diagnosis, peripheral blood was collected. Study results and caveats: From stable hyperthyroidism, ophthalmopathy was separated by a 13 V-J model.

J lost 5 bases, V lost 4 bases, and 12 bases had no gene match. This CDR3 is built from 15 residues. Germline V gives CDR1 SGDLS, CDR2 YYNGEE. The sample holds many counts of this clonotype. No antigen is known for it. Diagnoses were established using clinical symptoms, serum thyroxine and TRAb, thyroid ultrasound and orbital computed tomography. Fresh peripheral blood, 8 to 10 ml, was the source of the PBMCs. RNA transcripts provided the source from which TCR beta CDR3 regions were amplified. A set of HTBI primers served as the primers for a first-round RT-PCR of the TCR CDR3. Each CDR3 protein is one row after TCRdb ran MiXCR on the multiplex PCR reads. The top ten clones hold 3.7% of a sample with roughly 380,000 distinct CDR3 sequences, 15% to 20% of them seen once.

Sequencing was carried out using blood. The TCR originated in a woman aged 18-35 years with Graves' hyperthyroidism. The chain joins TRBV9 to TRBJ2-7, with 7 nucleotides matching TRBD2. As DNA, the CDR3 is TGTGCCAGCAGCCCATCAGCGGGGTGGTTAGACGAGCAGTACTTC. It codes for CASSPSAGWLDEQYF.